Below are 15 T cell receptor beta chains sequenced from a single sample in a study of CD8+CD57+ T cells in acquired aplastic anemia. Genomic DNA, serving as template, underwent TCR beta VDJ and CDR3 profiling. TCRdb independently ran MiXCR on the reads; one entry per CDR3 protein. The repertoire holds 150,000 to 200,000 distinct CDR3 sequences, with about three fifths as singletons. The specimen was sorted CD4+, CD8+, or CD8+CD57+ T cells (not recorded which) from PBMCs. Source of these receptors: a human donor with severe aplastic anemia or a healthy control (not recorded which).

The chain combines TRBV5-1 with TRBJ2-2; TRBD1 might be the D (6 bases). Germline values: CDR1 SGHRS, CDR2 YFSETQ. This CDR3 contains 16 residues. V was clipped by 1 base and J by 4 bases, with 14 bases between them. Here the CDR3 reads CASSLNPGTSTGELFF. For the CDR3, the DNA is TGCGCCAGCAGCTTGAATCCGGGGACAAGCACCGGGGAGCTGTTTTTT. The variable domain in full, with the rest retrieved from reference TRBV5-1 and TRBJ2-2, is KAGVTQTPRYLIKTRGQQVTLSCSPISGHRSVSWYQQTPGQGLQFLFEYFSETQRNKGNFPGRFSGRQFSNSRSEMNVSTLELGDSALYLCASSLNPGTSTGELFFGEGSRLTVL.

This chain links TRBV10-2 with TRBJ2-2, with 11 bases lining up with TRBD1. The CDR3 sequence is 17 residues long. Germline V CDR1 and CDR2: WSHSY, SAAADI. Germline trimming cut 6 bases from V and 4 bases from J; bases unmatched to any gene: 10. The CDR3 coding sequence is TGCGCCAGCAGAAAACCGGGACAGGGGGTAGGCACCGGGGAGCTGTTTTTT. Residues: CASRKPGQGVGTGELFF.

The CDR3: CASRDPTTRPYEQYF. CDR3 in DNA: TGTGCCAGCCGCGATCCCACGACACGGCCCTACGAGCAGTACTTC. J is TRBJ2-7 and V is TRBV19; unclear D gene. Trimming removed 9 bases from V and 2 bases from J, with 20 bases in between. The CDR3 covers 15 residues. The germline V gene encodes CDR1 LNHDA and CDR2 SQIVND (reference sequence). Combining the CDR3 with reference TRBV19 and TRBJ2-7 gives the whole variable domain DGGITQSPKYLFRKEGQNVTLSCEQNLNHDAMYWYRQDPGQGLRLIYYSQIVNDFQKGDIAEGYSVSREKKESFPLTVTSAQKNPTAFYLCASRDPTTRPYEQYFGPGTRLTVT.

This clonotype was counted ten times or more. The J gene is TRBJ2-7, the V gene TRBV5-1, with no clear D. Germline CDR1 and CDR2: SGHRS and YFSETQ. V was shortened by 0 bases and J by 3 bases, with 7 bases between the two germline ends. The CDR3 covers 13 residues. This chain's CDR3 is CASSLGFSYEQYF. CDR3 coding DNA: TGCGCCAGCAGCTTGGGGTTTAGCTACGAGCAGTACTTC.

Only one count was recorded for this clonotype. V is TRBV9 and J is TRBJ2-7, with D possibly TRBD1 on 6 matching bases. Trimming removed 0 bases at V and 3 bases at J, with 7 bases between. The CDR3 sequence is 13 residues long. The germline gives CDR1 SGDLS, CDR2 YYNGEE. CDR3 DNA: TGTGCCAGCAGCGTAGGACAGGACTACGAGCAGTACTTC. Translation: CASSVGQDYEQYF. The variable domain in full, completed from reference TRBV9 and TRBJ2-7, reads DSGVTQTPKHLITATGQRVTLRCSPRSGDLSVYWYQQSLDQGLQFLIQYYNGEERAKGNILERFSAQQFPDLHSELNLSSLELGDSALYFCASSVGQDYEQYFGPGTRLTVT.

V and J are TRBV19 and TRBJ1-1; unclear D gene. Germline V gives CDR1 LNHDA, CDR2 SQIVND (reference sequence). With 2 bases removed from V and 6 bases from J, the gap between germline ends came to 10 bases. This CDR3 has 13 residues. The CDR3 DNA sequence: TGTGCCAGTAGTATAATCCCCGACGCTGAAGCTTTCTTT. It specifies CASSIIPDAEAFF.

This rearrangement joins TRBV29-1 to TRBJ2-7, with 7 nucleotides matching TRBD1. The CDR3 contains 12 residues. Germline values: CDR1 SQVTM, CDR2 ANQGSEA. With V trimmed by 8 bases and J by 0 bases, 4 bases remained unmatched. The CDR3 sequence: CSFGTASYEQYF. CDR3 bases: TGCAGCTTCGGGACAGCCTCCTACGAGCAGTACTTC.

As for this clonotype: With a much larger clone just one base away, this may be a read error. The chain employs TRBV4-3 and TRBJ2-1; 7 bases agree with TRBD2. CDR3 length: 17 residues. The V segment lost 0 bases and the J segment 8 bases; nucleotides outside the gene matches: 13. Germline loops: CDR1 LGHNA, CDR2 YSLEER. The CDR3 loop reads CASSQESTSEGSHEQFF. The DNA for the CDR3 is TGCGCCAGCAGCCAAGAAAGCACTAGCGAGGGGTCCCATGAGCAGTTCTTC.

This clonotype was seen ten or more times. This chain links TRBV27 with TRBJ2-7; 9 bases match TRBD1. V gave up 6 bases and J gave up 4 bases; unmatched junction bases: 4. Germline CDR1 is MNHEY and CDR2 is SMNVEV (reference sequence). This CDR3 has 13 residues. The CDR3 is CASRPTGGYEQYF. The CDR3 nucleotides are TGTGCCAGCAGACCGACAGGGGGATACGAGCAGTACTTC.

This clonotype was counted a single time. A clone one base away is much larger, so this may be a read error. The V and J genes are TRBV2 and TRBJ2-5; TRBD2 agrees at 9 bases. Germline V gene data show CDR1 as SNHLY and CDR2 as FYNNEI. This CDR3 spans 15 amino acids. The CDR3 is CASEGLAPAQEAQYF. DNA for the CDR3: TGTGCCAGCGAAGGACTAGCGCCTGCGCAAGAGGCCCAGTACTTC.

The J gene is TRBJ2-7, the V gene TRBV2; D possibly corresponds to TRBD1 (6 bases). The V and J ends lost 11 bases and 3 bases respectively, with 11 bases between them. The length of the CDR3 is 11 residues. Germline V gives CDR1 SNHLY, CDR2 FYNNEI. The CDR3 DNA reads TGTGCCGGCCGGGACAACTACGAGCAGTACTTC. Its protein is CAGRDNYEQYF.

The chain links TRBV10-2 to TRBJ1-2; TRBD1 matches 8 bases. The J segment lost 4 bases and the V segment lost 3 bases, leaving 13 bases of the junction unmatched. This CDR3 has 17 residues. Germline CDR1 is WSHSY and CDR2 is SAAADI. The CDR3 nucleotides are TGCGCCAGCAGTGAAAACCCGGACAGGGAGTATGGCTATGGCTACACCTTC. It codes for CASSENPDREYGYGYTF.

This clonotype was observed many times. The chain is built from TRBV7-9 and TRBJ2-5; TRBD1 is a possible D gene (5 bases). Between the trimmed V and J ends, which lost 7 bases and 2 bases, there was a span of 14 bases. Per the germline V gene, CDR1 is SEHNR and CDR2 is FQNEAQ (reference sequence). The CDR3 runs 14 residues. This CDR3 is CASTSGSLQETQYF. DNA of the CDR3: TGTGCCAGCACGTCAGGGTCCTTACAAGAGACCCAGTACTTC. Full variable domain (rest looked up from reference TRBV7-9 and TRBJ2-5): DTGVSQNPRHKITKRGQNVTFRCDPISEHNRLYWYRQTLGQGPEFLTYFQNEAQLEKSRLLSDRFSAERPKGSFSTLEIQRTEQGDSAMYLCASTSGSLQETQYFGPGTRLLVL.

This clonotype showed up many times. V usage is TRBV6-5 and J usage is TRBJ2-1, with TRBD1 matching over 8 bases. V was clipped by 0 bases and J by 12 bases; unmatched bases: 1. The CDR3 is 12 amino acids. Germline CDR1 is MNHEY and CDR2 is SVGAGI. CDR3 protein: CASSYSGTGQFF. CDR3 DNA: TGTGCCAGCAGTTACTCCGGGACAGGGCAGTTCTTC.

CDR3 coding DNA: TGTGCCAGCAGTGAAGCTGGCCTCTGGATTACGACTCGCGCAGGTGGACCCCTCCACTTT. Protein product: CASSEAGLWITTRAGGPLHF. The chain has TRBV2 and TRBJ1-6; D is unresolved. Trimming took off 0 bases at V and 12 bases at J, with 30 bases between the two ends. The CDR3 covers 20 residues. The germline V gene has CDR1 SNHLY and CDR2 FYNNEI. The full variable domain, in which reference TRBV2 and TRBJ1-6 provide the parts outside the CDR3, is EPEVTQTPSHQVTQMGQEVILRCVPISNHLYFYWYRQILGQKVEFLVSFYNNEISEKSEIFDDQFSVERPDGSNFTLKIRSTKLEDSAMYFCASSEAGLWITTRAGGPLHFGNGTRLTVT.